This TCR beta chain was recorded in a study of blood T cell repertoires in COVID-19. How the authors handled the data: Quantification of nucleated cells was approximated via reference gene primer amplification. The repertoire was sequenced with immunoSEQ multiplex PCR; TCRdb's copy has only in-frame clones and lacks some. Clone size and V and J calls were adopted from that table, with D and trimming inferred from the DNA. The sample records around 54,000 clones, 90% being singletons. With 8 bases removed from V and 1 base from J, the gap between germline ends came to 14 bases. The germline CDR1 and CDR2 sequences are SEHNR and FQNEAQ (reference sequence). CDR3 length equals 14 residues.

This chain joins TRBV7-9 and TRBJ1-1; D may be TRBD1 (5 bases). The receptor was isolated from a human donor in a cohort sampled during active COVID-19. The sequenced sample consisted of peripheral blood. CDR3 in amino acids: CASSVTGENTEAFF. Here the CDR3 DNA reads TGTGCCAGCTCTGTTACGGGGGAGAACACTGAAGCTTTCTTT.